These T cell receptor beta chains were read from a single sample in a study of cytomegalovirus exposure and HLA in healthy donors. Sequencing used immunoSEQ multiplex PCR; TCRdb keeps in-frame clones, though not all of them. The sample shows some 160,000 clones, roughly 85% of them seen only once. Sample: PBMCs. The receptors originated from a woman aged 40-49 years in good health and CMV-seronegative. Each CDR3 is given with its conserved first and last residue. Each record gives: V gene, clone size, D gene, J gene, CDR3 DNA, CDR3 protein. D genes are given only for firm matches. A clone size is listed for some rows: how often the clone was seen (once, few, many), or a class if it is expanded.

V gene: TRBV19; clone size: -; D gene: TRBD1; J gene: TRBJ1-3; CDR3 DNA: TGTGCCTCCTGGGACAGGGGGCCTGGAAACACCATATATTTT; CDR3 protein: CASWDRGPGNTIYF
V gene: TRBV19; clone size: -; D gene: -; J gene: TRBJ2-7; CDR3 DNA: TGTGCCAGCTCCAGGGAATCCTACGAGCAGTACTTC; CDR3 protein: CASSRESYEQYF
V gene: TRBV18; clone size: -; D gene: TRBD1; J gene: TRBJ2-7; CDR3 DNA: TGTGCCAGCTCACCCGGGACAGGACTCTCCTACGAGCAGTACTTC; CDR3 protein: CASSPGTGLSYEQYF
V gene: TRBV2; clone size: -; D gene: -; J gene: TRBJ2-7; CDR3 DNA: TGTGCCAGCAGTGAATCCTCAGTCGGGTACGAGCAGTACTTC; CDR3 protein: CASSESSVGYEQYF
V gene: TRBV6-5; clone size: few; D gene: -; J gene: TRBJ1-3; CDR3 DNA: TGTGCCAGCAGCGAAAGGGGAAGTTACGGAAACACCATATATTTT; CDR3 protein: CASSERGSYGNTIYF
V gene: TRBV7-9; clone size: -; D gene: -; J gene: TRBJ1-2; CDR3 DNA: TGTGCCAGCAGCTGGCTACAGGGTAACTATGGCTACACCTTC; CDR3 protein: CASSWLQGNYGYTF
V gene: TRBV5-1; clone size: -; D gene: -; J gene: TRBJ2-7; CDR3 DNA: TGCGCCAGCAGCCATACAGGGTTACGGTCCTACGAGCAGTACTTC; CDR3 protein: CASSHTGLRSYEQYF
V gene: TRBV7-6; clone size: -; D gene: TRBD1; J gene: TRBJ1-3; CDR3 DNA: TGTGCCAGCAGCTTAACATCGACAGGGGGCCCTGGAAACACCATATATTTT; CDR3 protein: CASSLTSTGGPGNTIYF
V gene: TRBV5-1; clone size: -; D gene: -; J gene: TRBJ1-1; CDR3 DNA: TGCGCCAGCAGCTTGGCAGGGAACACTGAAGCTTTCTTT; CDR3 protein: CASSLAGNTEAFF
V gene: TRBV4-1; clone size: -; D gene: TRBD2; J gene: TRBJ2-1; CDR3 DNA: TGCGCCAGCAGCCATACTCCCGGGACTAGCGTATTAGATGAGCAGTTCTTC; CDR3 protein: CASSHTPGTSVLDEQFF
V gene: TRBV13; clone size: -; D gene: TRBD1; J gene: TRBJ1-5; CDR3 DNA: TGTGCCAGCAGCCTACGGACAGGGAACAATCAGCCCCAGCATTTT; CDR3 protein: CASSLRTGNNQPQHF
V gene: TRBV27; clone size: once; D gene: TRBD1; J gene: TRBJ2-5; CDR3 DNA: TGTGCCAGCAGTCTGACAGGGGCCCAAGAGACCCAGTACTTC; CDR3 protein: CASSLTGAQETQYF
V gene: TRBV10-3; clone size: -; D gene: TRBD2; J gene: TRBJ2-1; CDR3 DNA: TGTGCCATCAGTGAGTCGATAGCGGGGGTGGGGAATGAGCAGTTCTTC; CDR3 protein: CAISESIAGVGNEQFF
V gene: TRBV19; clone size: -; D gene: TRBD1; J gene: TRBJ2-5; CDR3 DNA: TGTGCCAGTAGTATATCCGGGACAGCGACAGAGACCCAGTACTTC; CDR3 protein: CASSISGTATETQYF
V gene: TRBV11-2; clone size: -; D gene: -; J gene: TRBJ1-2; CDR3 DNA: TGTGCCAGCACCCCCCGCGGGACGGACCTTAACTATGGCTACACCTTC; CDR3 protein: CASTPRGTDLNYGYTF
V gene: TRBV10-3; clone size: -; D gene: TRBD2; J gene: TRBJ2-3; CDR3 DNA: TGTGCCATCAGTGGCACTAGCGCGGTAGATACGCAGTATTTT; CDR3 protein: CAISGTSAVDTQYF
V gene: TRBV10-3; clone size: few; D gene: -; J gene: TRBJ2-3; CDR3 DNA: TGTGCCATCAGTGACGGGGGACGCACAGATACGCAGTATTTT; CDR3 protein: CAISDGGRTDTQYF
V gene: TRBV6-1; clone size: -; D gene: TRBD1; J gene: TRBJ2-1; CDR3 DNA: TGTGCCAGCAGTACGAGACAGGGGAATGAGCAGTTCTTC; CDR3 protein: CASSTRQGNEQFF
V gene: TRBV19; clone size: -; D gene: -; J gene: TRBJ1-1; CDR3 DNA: TGTGCCAGTAGTATCCTTGGACAGATGAACACTGAAGCTTTCTTT; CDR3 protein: CASSILGQMNTEAFF
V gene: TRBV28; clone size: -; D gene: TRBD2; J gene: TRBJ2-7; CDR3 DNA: TGTGCCAGCAGTACTAGCGGGAGCGACGAGCAGTACTTC; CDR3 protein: CASSTSGSDEQYF
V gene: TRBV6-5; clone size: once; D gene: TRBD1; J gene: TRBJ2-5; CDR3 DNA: TGTGCCAGCAGTTTCTCCGGGACAGGAGAGACCCAGTACTTC; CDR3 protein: CASSFSGTGETQYF
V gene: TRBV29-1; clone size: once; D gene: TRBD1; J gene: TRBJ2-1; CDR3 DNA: TGCAGCGTTGCCGGGACAGGGTCGGGTAATGAGCAGTTCTTC; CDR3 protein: CSVAGTGSGNEQFF
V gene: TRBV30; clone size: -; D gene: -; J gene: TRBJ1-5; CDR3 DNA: TGTGCCTGGAGCGTTTCCGTCCTAACCAATCAGCCCCAGCATTTT; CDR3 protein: CAWSVSVLTNQPQHF
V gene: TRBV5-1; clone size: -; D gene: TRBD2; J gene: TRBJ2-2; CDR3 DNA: TGCGCCAGCAGCTTGGAACTAGCGGGAGGATGGGACACCGGGGAGCTGTTTTTT; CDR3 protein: CASSLELAGGWDTGELFF
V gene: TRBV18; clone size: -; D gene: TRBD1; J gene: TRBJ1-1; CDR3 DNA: TGTGCCAGCTCACCAGCGAAAGGGGGCATCCCCGGCCAAACTCGAGGCACTGAAGCTTTCTTT; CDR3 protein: CASSPAKGGIPGQTRGTEAFF
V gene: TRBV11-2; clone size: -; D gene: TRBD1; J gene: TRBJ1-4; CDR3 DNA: TGTGCCAGCAGCGTAGGGGACAGGGTGGGAGAAAAACTGTTTTTT; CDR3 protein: CASSVGDRVGEKLFF
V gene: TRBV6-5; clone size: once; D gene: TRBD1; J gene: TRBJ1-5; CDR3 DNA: TGTGCCAGCAGTTCACAGGGGTCTGTCAATCAGCCCCAGCATTTT; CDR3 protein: CASSSQGSVNQPQHF
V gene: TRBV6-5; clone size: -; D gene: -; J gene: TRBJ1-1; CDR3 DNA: TGTGCCAGCAGTTACTACGCCAGCACTGAAGCTTTCTTT; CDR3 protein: CASSYYASTEAFF
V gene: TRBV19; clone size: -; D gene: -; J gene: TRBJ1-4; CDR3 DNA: TGTGCCACCAGACGGGGGGATGAAAAACTGTTTTTT; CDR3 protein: CATRRGDEKLFF
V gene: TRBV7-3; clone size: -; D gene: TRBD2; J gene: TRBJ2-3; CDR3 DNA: TGTGCCAGCAGCTCGGGACTAGCGGGAGTAGGAGATACGCAGTATTTT; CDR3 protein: CASSSGLAGVGDTQYF
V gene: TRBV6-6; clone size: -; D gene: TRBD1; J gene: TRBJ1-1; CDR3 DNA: TGTGCCAGCGGAAATTACCGGGACAGGGGTAGGGAAGCTTTCTTT; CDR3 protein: CASGNYRDRGREAFF
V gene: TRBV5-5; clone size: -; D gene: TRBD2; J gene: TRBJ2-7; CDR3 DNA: TGTGCCAGCAGCTTGGAAGGACTAGTAAACTACGAGCAGTACTTC; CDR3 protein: CASSLEGLVNYEQYF
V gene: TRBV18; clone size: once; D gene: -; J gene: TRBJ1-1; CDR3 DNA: TGTGCCAGCTCACCACGCGGGGACGTGAACACTGAAGCTTTCTTT; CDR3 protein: CASSPRGDVNTEAFF
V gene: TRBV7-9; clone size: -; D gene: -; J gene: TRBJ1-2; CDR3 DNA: TGTGCCGCGCAGGGCACCAGCTGCGGCTACACCTTC; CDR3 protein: CAAQGTSCGYTF
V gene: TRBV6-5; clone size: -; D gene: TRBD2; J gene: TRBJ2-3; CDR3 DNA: TGTGCCAGCAGTTTGGTAGCGGGGGGGGGTACGCAGTATTTT; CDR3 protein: CASSLVAGGGTQYF
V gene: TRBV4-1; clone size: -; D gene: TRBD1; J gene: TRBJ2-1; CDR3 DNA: TGCGCCAGCAGCCAAGGGGGGACAGCCTACAATGAGCAGTTCTTC; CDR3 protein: CASSQGGTAYNEQFF
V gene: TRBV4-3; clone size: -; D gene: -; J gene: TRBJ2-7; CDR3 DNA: TGCGCCAGCAGCCAAGGAACCGGTACCTACGAGCAGTACTTC; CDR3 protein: CASSQGTGTYEQYF
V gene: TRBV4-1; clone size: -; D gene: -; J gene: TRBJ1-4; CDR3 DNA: TGCGCCAGCAGCCAAGATCAATGGGACTCTAATGAAAAACTGTTTTTT; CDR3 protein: CASSQDQWDSNEKLFF
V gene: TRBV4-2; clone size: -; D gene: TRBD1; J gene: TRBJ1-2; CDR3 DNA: TGTGCCAGCAGCCAAGATTCAAGGGGGCGGGCTAACTATGGCTACACCTTC; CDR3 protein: CASSQDSRGRANYGYTF